Reported below is one T cell receptor beta chain. Its antigen remains unidentified. The sample is drawn from a study of T cell responses to AZD1222 COVID-19 vaccine. Using immunoSEQ multiplex PCR, the repertoire was profiled, and TCRdb retains in-frame clones only, with some absent. Of tens of thousands of clones in the sample, around three quarters were seen once. The study, taken as a whole, reports: Nearly half of spike-specific TCRs reportedly target variant regions that are unmutated in the B.1.351 and B.1.1.7 variants.

The junction had 2 bases not matched to a gene; V was cut back by 5 bases and J by 5 bases. The CDR3 covers 15 residues. Germline values: CDR1 MNHEY, CDR2 SVGAGI. The source of this sequence is an adult who received the MenACWY meningococcal vaccine as a control. This sequence joins TRBV6-5 and TRBJ2-3, with TRBD2 matching 15 bases. This specimen consisted of peripheral blood, obtained 28 days after the second dose of the MenACWY control vaccine. The CDR3 DNA reads as TGTGCCAGCAGTCGGACTAGCGGGAGGGTAGATACGCAGTATTTT. Translating it yields CASSRTSGRVDTQYF.